These 12 T cell receptor beta chains came from one sample sequenced in a study of T cells after yellow fever vaccination. One entry per CDR3 protein results from TCRdb running MiXCR on the 5' RACE reads. This table holds some 400,000 distinct CDR3 sequences, 6.2% found once. The sample consisted of PBMCs, taken 5 days after the yellow fever booster vaccination. The receptor set was obtained from a man aged 25 to 45 who received the YFV17D yellow fever vaccine.

This clonotype was recorded at least ten times. This chain links TRBV6-2 or TRBV6-3 with TRBJ2-1; TRBD2 might be the D (5 bases). Germline V gene data show CDR1 as MNHEY and CDR2 as SVGEGT. V dropped 6 bases and J dropped 10 bases, with 31 bases sitting between them. The CDR3 is 18 residues long. The CDR3 spells CASSAYSPSRRIGGEQFF. The CDR3 DNA reads TGTGCCAGCAGCGCTTATTCCCCAAGTCGACGGATCGGCGGGGAGCAGTTCTTC.

The table lists this clonotype with a few counts. The DNA for the CDR3 is TGTGCCAGCAGTTCTATGGAGGGGGGGGAATCTAATGAAAAACTGTTTTTT. Protein sequence: CASSSMEGGESNEKLFF. The chain joins TRBV27 to TRBJ1-4; perhaps TRBD1 as D (6 bases). The CDR3 consists of 17 residues. The germline V gene encodes CDR1 MNHEY and CDR2 SMNVEV (reference sequence). V lost 4 bases, J lost 3 bases, and 18 bases lay in between.

Only a few counts were recorded for this clonotype. J is TRBJ1-5 and V is TRBV6-5; 7 nucleotides align to TRBD1. The J segment lost 5 bases and the V segment lost 6 bases, leaving 10 bases of the junction unmatched. CDR3 length: 15 amino acids. Germline assignment: CDR1 MNHEY and CDR2 SVGAGI. The chain's CDR3 is CASSQYRDSDQPQHF. As DNA, the CDR3 is TGTGCCAGCAGCCAATACCGGGACAGCGATCAGCCCCAGCATTTT.

This clonotype has ten or more counts. This chain links TRBV7-2 with TRBJ2-4; either TRBD1 or TRBD2 may supply D (5 bases each). Per the germline V gene, CDR1 is SGHTA and CDR2 is FQGNSA. The V end lost 1 base, the J end lost 7 bases, and 14 bases lay between the germline ends. CDR3 length equals 15 residues. The CDR3 DNA sequence: TGTGCCAGCAGCTTAGGGGGCATAGCGAGGAACATTCAGTACTTC. Protein product: CASSLGGIARNIQYF.

The J gene is TRBJ2-7, the V gene TRBV5-1; 11 bases align to TRBD2. The CDR3 sequence is 15 residues long. Trimming took 2 bases from V and 3 from J; bases not matched to a gene: 4. Germline CDR1 reads SGHRS; CDR2 reads YFSETQ. DNA for the CDR3: TGCGCCAGCAGCTTCACTAGCGGGAGTTTCTACGAGCAGTACTTC. This encodes CASSFTSGSFYEQYF.

This clonotype was detected a few times. This chain connects TRBV5-1 to TRBJ2-6; D gene ambiguous. The CDR3 extends over 16 amino acids. The germline V gene has CDR1 SGHRS and CDR2 YFSETQ. Trimming pared 0 bases from V and 2 bases from J, leaving 9 bases between. CDR3: CASSLGGDPGANVLTF. In DNA form, the CDR3 reads TGCGCCAGCAGCTTGGGCGGAGATCCTGGGGCCAACGTCCTGACTTTC. The whole variable domain, filled in from reference TRBV5-1 and TRBJ2-6, reads KAGVTQTPRYLIKTRGQQVTLSCSPISGHRSVSWYQQTPGQGLQFLFEYFSETQRNKGNFPGRFSGRQFSNSRSEMNVSTLELGDSALYLCASSLGGDPGANVLTFGAGSRLTVL.

The chain carries TRBV7-2 and TRBJ2-7; 10 bases are a match to TRBD2. V was clipped by 4 bases and J by 2 bases; unmatched bases: 2. CDR3 length equals 14 residues. Germline CDR1 SGHTA, CDR2 FQGNSA. This chain's CDR3 is CASSYSGGPYEQYF. The CDR3 DNA is TGTGCCAGCAGCTATAGCGGGGGGCCCTACGAGCAGTACTTC. Based on the CDR3 plus reference TRBV7-2 and TRBJ2-7, the full variable domain is GAGVSQSPSNKVTEKGKDVELRCDPISGHTALYWYRQSLGQGLEFLIYFQGNSAPDKSGLPSDRFSAERTGGSVSTLTIQRTQQEDSAVYLCASSYSGGPYEQYFGPGTRLTVT.

This chain links TRBV9 with TRBJ1-3, with 7 bases lining up with TRBD1. The CDR3 consists of 16 residues. Germline CDR1 is SGDLS and CDR2 is YYNGEE. After removal of 0 bases from V and 4 bases from J, the junction contained 7 bases not matched to a gene. The CDR3 is CASSVAPTGSGNTIYF. The CDR3 DNA reads as TGTGCCAGCAGCGTAGCTCCGACAGGGTCCGGAAACACCATATATTTT.

There are many counts of this clonotype. J is TRBJ2-7 and V is TRBV12-3 or TRBV12-4; 9 nucleotides align to TRBD1. The CDR3 spans 15 residues. After removal of 2 bases from V and 3 bases from J, the junction contained 5 bases not matched to a gene. CDR3 protein: CASSLRQGVDYEQYF. The CDR3 DNA is TGTGCCAGCAGTTTAAGACAGGGGGTGGACTACGAGCAGTACTTC.

This clonotype was counted many times. V and J are TRBV7-9 and TRBJ2-2; TRBD1 or TRBD2 may be the D gene (6 bases each). With 3 bases removed from V and 7 bases from J, the gap between germline ends came to 9 bases. The germline CDR1 and CDR2 sequences are SEHNR and FQNEAQ (reference sequence). The length of the CDR3 is 13 residues. The CDR3 is CASSLGGSGELFF. In DNA, the CDR3 is TGTGCCAGCAGCTTGGGGGGCAGCGGGGAGCTGTTTTTT.

The rearrangement uses TRBV20-1 and TRBJ2-1; the match to TRBD2 covers 7 bases. CDR3 length equals 16 residues. J gave up 6 bases and V 0 bases, and 11 bases lay outside the gene matches. Germline CDR1 and CDR2: DFQATT and SNEGSKA (reference sequence). The CDR3 is CSAREGGGLRGNEQFF. The CDR3 DNA reads as TGCAGTGCTAGAGAGGGGGGGGGACTTAGGGGCAATGAGCAGTTCTTC.

The V call is TRBV23-1, the J call TRBJ2-7; 7 bases fit TRBD1. TRBV23-1 is reported as an ORF; its role is uncertain. Trimming took 4 bases from V and 4 from J; bases not matched to a gene: 10. CDR3 size: 15 residues. The CDR3 DNA reads TGCGCCAGCAGTCGCTTCCGGGACAGACATTACGAGCAGTACTTC. The encoded protein is CASSRFRDRHYEQYF.